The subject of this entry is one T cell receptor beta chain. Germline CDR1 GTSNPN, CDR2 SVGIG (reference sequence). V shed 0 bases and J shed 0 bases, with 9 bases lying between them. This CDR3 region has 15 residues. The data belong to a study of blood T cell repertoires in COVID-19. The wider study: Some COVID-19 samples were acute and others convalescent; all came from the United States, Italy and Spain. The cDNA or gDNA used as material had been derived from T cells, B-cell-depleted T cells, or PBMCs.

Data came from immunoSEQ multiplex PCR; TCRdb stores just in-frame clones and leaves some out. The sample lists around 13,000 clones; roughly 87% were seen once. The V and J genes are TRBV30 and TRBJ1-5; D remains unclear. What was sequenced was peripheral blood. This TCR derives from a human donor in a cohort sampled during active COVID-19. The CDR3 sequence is CAWSVQSYSNQPQHF. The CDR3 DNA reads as TGTGCCTGGAGTGTACAGTCATATAGCAATCAGCCCCAGCATTTT. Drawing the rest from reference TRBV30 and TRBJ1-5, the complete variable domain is SQTIHQWPATLVQPVGSPLSLECTVEGTSNPNLYWYRQAAGRGLQLLFYSVGIGQISSEVPQNLSASRPQDRQFILSSKKLLLSDSGFYLCAWSVQSYSNQPQHFGDGTRLSIL.